This T cell receptor beta chain emerged from a study of neurological immune-mediated disorders (dated by TCRdb to about 2019). For the study in its entirety: Of the roughly 34 multiple sclerosis patients, approximately 30 had relapsing-remitting MS and 3 had secondary progressive MS. The 100 to 110 TCR-beta libraries covered PBMC samples along with longitudinal samples, technical triplicates, and paired sorted CD4+ and CD8+ T-cell subsets. The cohort included approximately 70 subjects: about 14 with HAM/TSP, about 34 with multiple sclerosis, and 20 healthy controls. Peripheral blood TCR-beta repertoires from patients with HTLV-I-associated myelopathy (HAM/TSP), patients with multiple sclerosis, and healthy controls were compared in the study using UMI-based sequencing.

cDNA synthesis used template-switch 5'RACE with a primer carrying a 10-nucleotide random unique molecular identifier tagging each TCR transcript. Every sequencing run covered 15-18 subjects and yielded more than 200 million TCR-beta sequences. Total RNA was extracted with the RNeasy kit. The KAPA Real-time Library Amplification kit was used to amplify TCR-beta VDJ regions with primers targeting the TCR constant region and the 5'RACE anchor. A first PCR added sample indexes and Illumina adaptors, after which a second PCR increased the library yield. After Ampure bead purification, the roughly 650 bp TCR product was size-selected on a 2% E-gel SizeSelection system. Before pooling, library quality was assessed on a Bioanalyzer, concentration was determined with Qubit, and library quantification was performed with the Kapa Library Quantification kit. Libraries were sequenced paired-end 2 x 150 bp on an Illumina HiSeq 2500. To increase sequence diversity, roughly 24-31% phiX was spiked into each library pool. The original methods were these. Quality-filtered reads were processed with the UMI-based MiGEC pipeline, which removed over 80% of raw TCR sequences during error correction. IMGT germline references were used for aligning VDJ genes, and each clonotype was defined as a unique CDR3 amino acid sequence together with its V-J genes. Clonal expansion, Shannon diversity and CDR3 relatedness were evaluated with VDJtools (CalcPairwiseDistances, ClusterSamples), while phylogenetic trees were built in CLCbio workbench. A clone was classed as expanded if it had 8 or more unique UMIs, a cutoff based on coefficient-of-variation modelling across technical triplicates. TCRdb handled the public reads itself, with Q25 trimming in fastp and clone calling in MiXCR, and kept productive beta chains. Each entry merges the rows of one CDR3 protein and shows their most common DNA and genes. TCRdb's processing, not the authors', yielded these V and J calls. The sample includes tens of thousands of distinct CDR3 sequences, with approximately 4% observed a single time. The ten largest clones take up 2.5% to 3% of the sample.

This clonotype has at least ten counts. There is no known antigen for this receptor. Base qualities are missing; no much larger clone stands one base away. Points the paper makes about the study in general: No clinical or MRI features were associated with the MS cluster, and the authors said that larger cohorts are needed. TCR clonal expansion was highest in HAM/TSP patients and lowest in MS patients, with MS patients falling below even healthy controls. Repertoires from 18 of 34 MS patients were grouped by phylogenetic analysis into a cluster of related CDR3 sequences, suggesting a possible repertoire-level signature. No identical CDR3 amino acid sequences were found to be shared among expanded clones across subjects, suggesting that TCR-beta repertoires were private in all groups.

Libraries from unsorted PBMCs were made from 2 million PBMCs kept in RNAlater at -80 degrees C until RNA extraction. The multiple sclerosis patients were enrolled in a US clinical protocol that evaluated disease progression with magnetic resonance imaging. Peripheral blood underwent Ficoll-Hypaque density gradient centrifugation to isolate PBMCs, which were then cryopreserved in liquid nitrogen. Source material: PBMCs. This TCR derives from a woman aged 50 to 60 with multiple sclerosis.

The CDR3: CASSPGYYGYTF. The DNA sequence is given as TGCGCCAGCAGCCCGGGATACTATGGCTACACCTTC. The chain is made from TRBV5-1 and TRBJ1-2; the D gene assignment is ambiguous. From the cysteine up to the phenylalanine, the CDR3 has a length of 12 residues. Only the CDR3 part of the read is kept: 36 bases, read in frame from the first base. The V end loses 4 bases and the J end loses 3 bases, and a stretch of 7 bases separates them. CDR1 and CDR2 are drawn from the germline V gene: SGHRS, YFSETQ. Outside the CDR3, residues come from the reference TRBV5-1 and TRBJ1-2 proteins, so the full variable domain is: KAGVTQTPRYLIKTRGQQVTLSCSPISGHRSVSWYQQTPGQGLQFLFEYFSETQRNKGNFPGRFSGRQFSNSRSEMNVSTLELGDSALYLCASSPGYYGYTFGSGTRLTVV.